This entry features one T cell receptor (beta chain) sequence. Trimming removed 3 bases from V and 7 bases from J; junction bases left unmatched: 4. The CDR3 runs 15 residues. Germline values: CDR1 MGHRA, CDR2 YSYEKL. The repertoire was sequenced with immunoSEQ multiplex PCR; TCRdb's copy has only in-frame clones and lacks some. The data show roughly 45,000 clones, roughly 81% seen once. This sample is drawn from a study of OX40 agonist ivuxolimab in advanced cancers. The TCR comes from an adult with an advanced solid tumor such as melanoma, head and neck, liver or kidney cancer. The input for sequencing was CD4+ or CD8+ T cells sorted from blood, taken in a trial of the OX40 agonist ivuxolimab. The chain joins TRBV4-1 to TRBJ1-4, with 11 bases matching TRBD1. Written as DNA, the CDR3 is TGCGCCAGCAGCCACCCGGACAGGGGGCTTGAAAAACTGTTTTTT. This gives the protein CASSHPDRGLEKLFF.